Described below is a single T cell receptor (beta chain) sequence and its context. Its antigen is still unknown. Germline-derived CDR1 and CDR2 are KGHDR and SFDVKD. This CDR3 comprises 13 residues. Trimming left V 5 bases short and J 10 bases short, with 14 bases between. The data belong to a study of vaccination and CD4 T cells after COVID-19. General study points: In convalescent patients, 304 of 307 vaccine-specific clones were spike mono-reactive.

Treatment specified: roughly 10-day PBMC culture with coronavirus spike peptide pools or control peptides (ViraFEST assay). These CD4+ T cells came from an unexposed donor, sampled before the COVID-19 pandemic (2011-2018). TCRs were sequenced by ViraFEST after antigen-specific T cells had been expanded with peptide pools. Wells contained roughly 1.9 million PBMCs each, and these were cultured with around 9.6 IU/ml IL-2 and about 10 ug/ml peptide pools. On days 3 and 7, half the medium was swapped for fresh IL-2-containing medium. The Oncomine TCR Beta short-read assay was applied to DNA of cultured CD4+ T cells. One entry per CDR3 protein, called by TCRdb with MiXCR from the PCR reads. The data hold some 2,200 distinct CDR3 sequences, with roughly 20% observed a single time.

This sequence originates from a human donor in good health. The sample taken for sequencing was CD4+ T cells from blood, cultured in vitro. The chain carries TRBV24-1 and TRBJ2-1, with D possibly TRBD1 on 5 matching bases. CDR3 sequence reads: CATSGQGGAEQFF. The CDR3 region has the DNA TGTGCCACCAGTGGCCAGGGCGGCGCCGAGCAGTTCTTC.